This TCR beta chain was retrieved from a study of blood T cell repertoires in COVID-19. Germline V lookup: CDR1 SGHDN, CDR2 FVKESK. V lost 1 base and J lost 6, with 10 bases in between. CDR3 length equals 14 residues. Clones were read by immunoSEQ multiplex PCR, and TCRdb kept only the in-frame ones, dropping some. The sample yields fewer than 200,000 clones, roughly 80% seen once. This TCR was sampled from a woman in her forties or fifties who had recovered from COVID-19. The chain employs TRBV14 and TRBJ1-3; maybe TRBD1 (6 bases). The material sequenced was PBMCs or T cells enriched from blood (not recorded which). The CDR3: CASSQAAGVNTIYF. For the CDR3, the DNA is TGTGCCAGCAGCCAAGCGGCAGGGGTAAACACCATATATTTT.